The clone carrying this T cell receptor (beta chain) was observed once. What it binds is unknown. The germline gives CDR1 MGHDK, CDR2 SYGVNS. V was cut by 6 bases and J by 2 bases, with 17 bases left in between. The CDR3 is made up of 16 amino acids. Profiles of TCR beta VDJ and CDR3 were generated from a genomic DNA template. TCRdb passed the reads through MiXCR, listing each CDR3 protein once. The table records around 150,000 distinct CDR3 sequences, less than 45% of them present only once. This entry belongs to a study of CD8+CD57+ T cells in acquired aplastic anemia. Across the study: Sorted CD4+ and CD8+ cell DNA averaged around 3 ug. An average of about 10.8 million reads for CD4+ cells was obtained from healthy donors. Study-wide findings and caveats: Comparison of patients with controls identified around 31 shared CD8+ CDR3 sequences.

J is TRBJ1-5 and V is TRBV25-1; D unresolved. The specimen sequenced was sorted CD4+, CD8+, or CD8+CD57+ T cells (not recorded which) from PBMCs. The TCR comes from a human donor in good health, serving as a control. The CDR3 DNA follows: TGTGCCAGCAGCTGGGCAGGAAAGGTGGGCAATCAGCCCCAGCATTTT. It yields the protein CASSWAGKVGNQPQHF.